This T cell receptor beta chain originates from a study of beta chain features in type 1 diabetes. Study details: Examination of sorted cells across all samples involved approximately 100,000,000 cells.

Sorting of CD4+ naive, central memory, regulatory and stem cell-like memory cells was performed via CD45RO/CCR7/CD25/CD127/CD95/CD27. Purity of each sorted population was above 95%. Points from the study as a whole: Highly expressing activated T cells could be over-counted with a cDNA template.

Regarding this clone: Its antigen is still unknown.

Germline V gene data show CDR1 as SNHLY and CDR2 as FYNNEI. The CDR3 length is 15 residues. V lost 6 bases and J lost 4, with 16 bases in between. Investigators reverse transcribed all isolated RNA, so they sequenced expressed TCRB transcripts. Produced via immunoSEQ multiplex PCR; TCRdb's table is partial and in-frame only. The profile shows roughly 300,000 clones, roughly 8% of them singletons. This TCR came from a woman aged 18 to 35 in good health. The chain joins TRBV2 to TRBJ1-3; D remains unclear. The sample taken for sequencing was central memory CD4+ T cells from blood. As DNA, the CDR3 is TGTGCCAGCAGACCGCAGCGCTGGGAAGGAAACACCATATATTTT. This encodes CASRPQRWEGNTIYF.